The present entry profiles one T cell receptor beta chain with its context. Antigen: not known. In germline, CDR1 is SGDLS, CDR2 YYNGEE. This CDR3 region has 14 residues. The J segment lost 4 bases and the V segment lost 2 bases, leaving 5 bases of the junction unmatched. These data come from a study of cytomegalovirus exposure and HLA in healthy donors. This PCR relied on a set of 60 Vbeta primers and 13 Jbeta primers. Data came from immunoSEQ multiplex PCR; TCRdb stores just in-frame clones and leaves some out. The table records more than 100,000 clones, around nine tenths of them present only once. Study-wide results and limits: Among TCR beta chains, those listed as cytomegalovirus-associated numbered 164. A prior analysis recorded that most TCR beta V segments were productive about 90% or about 30% of the time.

The sequenced sample consisted of PBMCs. The genes are TRBV9 and TRBJ2-7; 8 bases match TRBD2. The clonotype originates from a woman in her 30s in good health and CMV-seronegative. This chain's CDR3 is CASSVSGTSYEQYF. In nucleotides, the CDR3 is TGTGCCAGCAGCGTTAGCGGGACTTCATACGAGCAGTACTTC.